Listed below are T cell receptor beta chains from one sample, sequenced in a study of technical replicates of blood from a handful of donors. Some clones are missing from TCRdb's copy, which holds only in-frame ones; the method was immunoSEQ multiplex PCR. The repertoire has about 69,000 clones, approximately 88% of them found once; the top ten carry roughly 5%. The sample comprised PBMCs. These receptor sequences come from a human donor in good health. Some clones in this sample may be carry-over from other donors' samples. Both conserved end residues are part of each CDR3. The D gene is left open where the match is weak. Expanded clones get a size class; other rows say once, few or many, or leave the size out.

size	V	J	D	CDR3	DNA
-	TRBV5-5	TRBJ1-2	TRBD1	CASSWTSGTGELYGYTF	TGTGCCAGCAGCTGGACATCCGGGACAGGAGAGCTATACGGCTACACCTTC
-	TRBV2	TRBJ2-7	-	CASRISLAREQYF	TGTGCCAGCAGAATTTCCCTAGCGCGGGAGCAGTACTTC
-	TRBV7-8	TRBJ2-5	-	CASSLSAGAPHF	TGTGCCAGCAGCTTATCGGCGGGGGCCCCGCACTTC
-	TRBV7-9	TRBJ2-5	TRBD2	CASSRATSGRATQYF	TGTGCCAGCAGCCGAGCGACTAGCGGGAGGGCGACCCAGTACTTC
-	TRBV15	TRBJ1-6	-	CATSRDPDNSPLHF	TGTGCCACCAGCAGAGACCCGGATAATTCACCCCTCCACTTT
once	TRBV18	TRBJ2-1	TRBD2	CASSPGGNEQFF	TGTGCCAGCTCACCCGGGGGGAATGAGCAGTTCTTC
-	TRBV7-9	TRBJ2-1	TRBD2	CASSLKTSGSYNEQFF	TGTGCCAGCAGCTTAAAAACTAGCGGGTCCTACAATGAGCAGTTCTTC
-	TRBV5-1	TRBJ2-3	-	CASSPGSRTDTQYF	TGCGCCAGCAGCCCGGGGTCGCGCACAGATACGCAGTATTTT
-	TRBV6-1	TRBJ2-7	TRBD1	CASRIGTGAYEQYF	TGTGCCAGCAGGATCGGGACAGGGGCCTACGAGCAGTACTTC
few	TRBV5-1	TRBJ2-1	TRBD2	CASSSQAGGLNEQFF	TGCGCCAGCAGCTCGCAAGCGGGGGGGCTGAATGAGCAGTTCTTC
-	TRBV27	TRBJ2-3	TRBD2	CASSTGAGGFYTQYF	TGTGCCAGCAGCACTGGGGCGGGGGGGTTTTATACGCAGTATTTT
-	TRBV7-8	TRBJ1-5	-	CASSLWGDQPQHF	TGTGCCAGCAGCTTATGGGGGGATCAGCCCCAGCATTTT
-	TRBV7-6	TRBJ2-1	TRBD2	CASSPRYGGDNEQFF	TGTGCCAGCAGCCCACGGTATGGGGGGGACAATGAGCAGTTCTTC
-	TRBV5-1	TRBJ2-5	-	CASSFVTVSQETQYF	TGCGCCAGCAGCTTTGTTACGGTTTCTCAAGAGACCCAGTACTTC
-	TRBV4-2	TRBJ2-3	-	CASSGGQEADTQYF	TGTGCCAGCAGCGGAGGTCAGGAGGCAGATACGCAGTATTTT
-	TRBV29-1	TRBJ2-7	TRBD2	CSVAVGGRVSEQYF	TGCAGCGTTGCCGTTGGCGGGAGGGTCAGCGAGCAGTACTTC
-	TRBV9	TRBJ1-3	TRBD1	CASSAGQTSGNTIYF	TGTGCCAGCAGCGCGGGACAGACTTCTGGAAACACCATATATTTT
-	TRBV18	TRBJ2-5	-	CASSPVGQGGETQYF	TGTGCCAGCTCACCAGTCGGGCAGGGAGGAGAGACCCAGTACTTC
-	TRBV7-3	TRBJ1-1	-	CASSSNQGTEAFF	TGTGCCAGCAGCTCAAACCAGGGAACTGAAGCTTTCTTT
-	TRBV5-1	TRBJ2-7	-	CASSRGYSYEQYF	TGCGCCAGCAGCCGGGGATACTCCTACGAGCAGTACTTC
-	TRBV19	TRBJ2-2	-	CASSPQRGAAGTGELFF	TGTGCCAGTAGTCCGCAACGGGGGGCGGCGGGCACCGGGGAGCTGTTTTTT
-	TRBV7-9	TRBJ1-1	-	CASSAGTWGTEAFF	TGTGCCAGCAGCGCTGGGACATGGGGCACTGAAGCTTTCTTT
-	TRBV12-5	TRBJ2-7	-	CASGLPGTPSYEQYF	TGTGCTAGTGGTCTTCCTGGGACACCTTCCTACGAGCAGTACTTC
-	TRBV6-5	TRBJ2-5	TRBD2	CASSLAGEVGETQYF	TGTGCCAGCAGTTTAGCGGGAGAAGTGGGAGAGACCCAGTACTTC
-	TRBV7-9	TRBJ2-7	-	CASSFNSYEQYF	TGTGCCAGCAGCTTTAACAGCTACGAGCAGTACTTC
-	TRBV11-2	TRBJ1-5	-	CASSLDRDQPQHF	TGTGCCAGCAGCTTAGATCGAGATCAGCCCCAGCATTTT
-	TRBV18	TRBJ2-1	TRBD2	CASSQNPGTSSNNEQFF	TGTGCCAGCTCGCAAAATCCCGGGACTAGCAGCAACAATGAGCAGTTCTTC
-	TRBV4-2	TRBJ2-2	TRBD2	CASSQDVTGGPGGELFF	TGTGCCAGCAGCCAAGATGTAACGGGGGGGCCAGGCGGGGAGCTGTTTTTT
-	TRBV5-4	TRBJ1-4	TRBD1	CASSPGTGGFEKLFF	TGTGCCAGCAGCCCCGGGACAGGGGGCTTCGAAAAACTGTTTTTT
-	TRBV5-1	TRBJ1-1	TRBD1	CATRTGTGNTEAFF	TGCGCCACCAGAACTGGGACAGGGAACACTGAAGCTTTCTTT
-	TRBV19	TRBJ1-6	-	CASSLQGSYNSPLHF	TGTGCCAGTAGTCTACAGGGTTCCTATAATTCACCCCTCCACTTT
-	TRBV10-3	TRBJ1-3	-	CATRQSGNTIYF	TGTGCCACCCGACAGTCTGGAAACACCATATATTTT
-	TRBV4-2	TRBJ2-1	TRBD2	CASSQDQTSGGYNEQFF	TGTGCCAGCAGCCAAGATCAGACTAGCGGGGGTTACAATGAGCAGTTCTTC
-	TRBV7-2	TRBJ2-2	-	CASSLDGGLSTGELFF	TGTGCCAGCAGCTTAGATGGGGGGTTGAGCACCGGGGAGCTGTTTTTT
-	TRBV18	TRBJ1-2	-	CASSPQTDSYGYTF	TGTGCCAGCTCACCCCAAACAGATTCCTATGGCTACACCTTC